This TCR beta chain is from a study of T cells in Graves' hyperthyroidism and ophthalmopathy. General observations from the study: The model made its ophthalmopathy prediction, and onset followed a median 6.5 months later.

CDR3 size: 14 residues. The ends lost 5 bases at V and 6 bases at J; junction bases unmatched: 9. CDR1 is SNHLY and CDR2 is FYNNEI in the germline V gene. This clonotype was detected only a few times. Its antigen is currently unknown. The investigators amplified TCR beta CDR3 regions from RNA transcripts. The study used the HTBI primer set for a first-round RT-PCR of the TCR CDR3. TCRdb re-called the multiplex PCR reads through MiXCR, storing one row per CDR3 protein. The profile shows more than 300,000 distinct CDR3 sequences, approximately 17% of them singletons. The material sequenced was blood. J is TRBJ2-7 and V is TRBV2; 8 bases line up with TRBD1. This clonotype was sampled from a woman under 40 with Graves' hyperthyroidism that later progressed to Graves' ophthalmopathy. This CDR3 is CASSQDREIGEQYF. CDR3 in DNA: TGTGCCAGCAGTCAGGACAGGGAAATTGGCGAGCAGTACTTC. The whole variable domain, filled in from reference TRBV2 and TRBJ2-7, reads EPEVTQTPSHQVTQMGQEVILRCVPISNHLYFYWYRQILGQKVEFLVSFYNNEISEKSEIFDDQFSVERPDGSNFTLKIRSTKLEDSAMYFCASSQDREIGEQYFGPGTRLTVT.